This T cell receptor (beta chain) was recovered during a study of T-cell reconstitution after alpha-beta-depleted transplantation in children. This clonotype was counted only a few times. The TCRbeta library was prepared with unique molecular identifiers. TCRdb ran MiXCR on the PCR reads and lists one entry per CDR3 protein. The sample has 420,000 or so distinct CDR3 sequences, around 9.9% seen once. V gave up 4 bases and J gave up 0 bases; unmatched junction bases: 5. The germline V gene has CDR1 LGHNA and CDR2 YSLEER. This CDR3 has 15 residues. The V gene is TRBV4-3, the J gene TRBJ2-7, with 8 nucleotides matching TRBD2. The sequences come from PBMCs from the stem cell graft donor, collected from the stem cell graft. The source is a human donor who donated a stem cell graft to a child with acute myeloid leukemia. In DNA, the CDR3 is TGCGCCAGCAGCCGAATTAGCGGGACCTCCTACGAGCAGTACTTC. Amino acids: CASSRISGTSYEQYF.